This record concerns one T cell receptor (beta chain) sequence. This entry is derived from a study of blood T cell repertoires in COVID-19. Study summary: Acute and convalescent COVID-19 specimens originated in the United States, Italy and Spain.

Original processing methods: Cell counts per sample came from amplifying reference gene primers. Data came from immunoSEQ multiplex PCR; TCRdb stores just in-frame clones and leaves some out. D and trimming come from the DNA, and the V and J calls and clone size come from that table. The sample contains about 250,000 clones, 65% to 80% of which appear only once. This CDR3 has 16 residues. The germline V gene has CDR1 MDHEN and CDR2 SYDVKM. The V and J ends lost 1 base and 4 bases, in that order; junction bases with no gene match: 5. The chain has TRBV28 and TRBJ1-5; 9 positions match TRBD1. The sequenced sample was peripheral blood. The source of this sequence is a woman in her 40s with active or convalescent COVID-19. The CDR3 nucleotides are TGTGCCAGCAGTTTATCACCCGGGACAGGGAATCAGCCCCAGCATTTT. Protein product: CASSLSPGTGNQPQHF.